The present T cell receptor beta chain was sequenced within a study of T cells in Graves' hyperthyroidism and ophthalmopathy. Broader study findings: Clonotypes that were expanded in thyroid above 0.001 mostly appeared in blood too.

Amplified TCR beta CDR3 regions derived from RNA transcripts. TCR CDR3 underwent first-round RT-PCR with the HTBI primer set. TCRdb re-called the multiplex PCR reads with MiXCR, one entry per CDR3 protein. Counted here are about 700,000 distinct CDR3 sequences, around 13% occurring once; the ten biggest clones make up 10%. This clonotype was picked up one time. Its antigen remains unknown. The CDR3 consists of 12 residues. Trimming pared 4 bases from V and 7 bases from J, leaving 8 bases between. Germline loops: CDR1 SGHDT, CDR2 YYEEEE. The source is a young woman with Graves' hyperthyroidism. Material for sequencing was blood. The V call is TRBV5-6, the J call TRBJ2-2; a weak D match, TRBD1 (6 bases). In DNA form, the CDR3 reads TGTGCCAGCAGCGCGGACAGCGGGGAGCTGTTTTTT. This sequence encodes CASSADSGELFF.